The sequence of this T cell receptor (beta chain) was determined in a study of T cell responses to AZD1222 COVID-19 vaccine. Looking at the study overall: Both about-4-week and about-12-week second-dose recipients were combined.

The germline gives CDR1 LNHNV, CDR2 YYDKDF (reference sequence). V gave up 0 bases and J gave up 7 bases, with 19 bases separating them. The CDR3 has 17 amino acids. The repertoire was sequenced with immunoSEQ multiplex PCR; TCRdb's copy has only in-frame clones and lacks some. The table includes 130,000 or so clones, 90% detected once. Whole-study findings and limits: Targets within unmutated variant regions were reportedly found for nearly half of spike-specific TCRs.

This clone was observed once. Its antigen is unidentified. This receptor was obtained from an adult in good health. The J gene is TRBJ1-3, the V gene TRBV15, with D perhaps TRBD1 (6 bases). The source was peripheral blood, collected on day 0 of AZD1222 vaccination. CDR3 loop: CATSRDKGQGFRNTIYF. In DNA, the CDR3 is TGTGCCACCAGCAGAGATAAGGGCCAGGGGTTTAGGAACACCATATATTTT. Looking up the rest from reference TRBV15 and TRBJ1-3 gives the full variable domain: DAMVIQNPRYQVTQFGKPVTLSCSQTLNHNVMYWYQQKSSQAPKLLFHYYDKDFNNEADTPDNFQSRRPNTSFCFLDIRSPGLGDTAMYLCATSRDKGQGFRNTIYFGEGSWLTVV.